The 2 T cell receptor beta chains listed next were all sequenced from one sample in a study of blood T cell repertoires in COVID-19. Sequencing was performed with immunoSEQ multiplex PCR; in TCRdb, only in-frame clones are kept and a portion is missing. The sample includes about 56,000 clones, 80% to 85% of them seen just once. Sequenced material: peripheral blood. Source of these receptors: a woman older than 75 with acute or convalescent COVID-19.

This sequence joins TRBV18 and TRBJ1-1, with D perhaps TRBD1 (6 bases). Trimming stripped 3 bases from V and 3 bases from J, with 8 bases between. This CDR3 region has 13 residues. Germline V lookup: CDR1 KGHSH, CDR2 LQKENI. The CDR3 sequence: CASSPAGDTEAFF. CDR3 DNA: TGTGCCAGCTCACCGGCAGGGGACACTGAAGCTTTCTTT.

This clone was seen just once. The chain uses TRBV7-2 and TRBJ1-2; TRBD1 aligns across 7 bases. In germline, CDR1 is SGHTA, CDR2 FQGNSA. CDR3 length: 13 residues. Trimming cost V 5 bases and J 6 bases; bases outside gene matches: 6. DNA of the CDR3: TGTGCCAGCAGCCCCCGACAGGGCCATGGCTACACCTTC. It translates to CASSPRQGHGYTF.